What follows are 24 T cell receptor beta chains derived from one specimen sequenced in a study of CD8 T cells in Susac syndrome. When the RNA was reverse transcribed, random hexamers were used with an input of roughly 0.45 to 1 ug. TCRdb ran MiXCR on the immunoSEQ multiplex PCR reads and lists one entry per CDR3 protein. Here the sample spans 65,000 to 90,000 distinct CDR3 sequences, 85% to 95% being singletons. The sample consisted of CD8+ T cells from PBMCs. The receptor source for this set is a human donor with multiple sclerosis.

The chain joins TRBV5-1 to TRBJ1-2, with D possibly matching TRBD1 (6 bases). The length of the CDR3 is 16 residues. V lost 0 bases, J lost 0 bases, and 12 bases lay in between. Germline lookup yields CDR1 SGHRS and CDR2 YFSETQ. Written as DNA, the CDR3 is TGCGCCAGCAGCTTGGCGGACAGCTGGACTAACTATGGCTACACCTTC. Its translation is CASSLADSWTNYGYTF.

The V call is TRBV29-1, the J call TRBJ1-1; D call uncertain. The germline V gene encodes CDR1 SQVTM and CDR2 ANQGSEA. V was shortened by 4 bases and J by 4 bases, with 4 bases between the two germline ends. The CDR3 has 10 amino acids. The chain's CDR3 is CSVVGTEAFF. CDR3 DNA: TGCAGCGTTGTCGGCACTGAAGCTTTCTTT.

The rearrangement links TRBV20-1 to TRBJ2-2; TRBD2 is a possible D gene (6 bases). Deletions cut 0 bases from V and 3 bases from J, with 14 bases between. Germline V CDR1 and CDR2: DFQATT, SNEGSKA (reference sequence). The CDR3 runs to 16 residues. CDR3: CSARDFGSGDTGELFF. The CDR3 DNA sequence: TGCAGTGCTAGAGATTTCGGTAGCGGAGACACCGGGGAGCTGTTTTTT.

As to this clonotype: A junction boundary mismatches the germline segment, possibly from a read error. The CDR3 DNA reads TGTGCCTGCAGCGTAGGAGGGGGCCACAGGGTCAACAATGAGCAGTTCTTC. This codes for CACSVGGGHRVNNEQFF. The rearrangement links TRBV9 to TRBJ2-1; perhaps TRBD1 as D (7 bases). Per the germline V gene, CDR1 is SGDLS and CDR2 is YYNGEE. This CDR3 has 17 residues.

The rearrangement links TRBV29-1 to TRBJ2-5, with D possibly TRBD2 on 5 matching bases. Germline values: CDR1 SQVTM, CDR2 ANQGSEA. Trimming removed 2 bases from V and 4 bases from J, with 14 bases in between. CDR3 length: 14 residues. The CDR3 region has the DNA TGCAGCGTTGAATTGTGGGAGCCAGGAGAGACCCAGTACTTC. Protein product: CSVELWEPGETQYF.

This rearrangement joins TRBV3-1 to TRBJ2-3; 7 nucleotides align to TRBD2. Losses at the gene ends were 4 bases for V and 0 bases for J; bases not matched to a gene: 4. Germline V gives CDR1 LGHDT, CDR2 YNNKEL (reference sequence). The CDR3 has 15 amino acids. The CDR3 reads CASSPPAGSTDTQYF. The DNA for the CDR3 is TGTGCCAGCAGCCCCCCAGCGGGAAGCACAGATACGCAGTATTTT.

The gene calls are TRBV6-2 or TRBV6-3 and TRBJ2-3; no clear D gene. Germline CDR1 is MNHEY and CDR2 is SVGEGT. V gave up 7 bases and J gave up 7 bases, with 0 bases separating them. The CDR3 totals 8 residues. The chain's CDR3 is CASNTQYF. Written as DNA, the CDR3 is TGTGCCAGCAATACGCAGTATTTT.

The gene calls are TRBV5-4 and TRBJ1-2; D may be TRBD1 (5 bases). The CDR3 runs to 15 residues. Germline values: CDR1 SGHNT, CDR2 YYREEE (reference sequence). Between the trimmed V and J ends, which lost 0 bases and 4 bases, there was a span of 13 bases. CDR3 coding DNA: TGTGCCAGCAGCTTGGGGCAGGGAGTTATCTATGGCTACACCTTC. Translating gives CASSLGQGVIYGYTF. The full variable domain, rest sourced from reference TRBV5-4 and TRBJ1-2, is ETGVTQSPTHLIKTRGQQVTLRCSSQSGHNTVSWYQQALGQGPQFIFQYYREEENGRGNFPPRFSGLQFPNYSSELNVNALELDDSALYLCASSLGQGVIYGYTFGSGTRLTVV.

The genes are TRBV5-6 and TRBJ2-6, with TRBD1 as a possible D gene (6 bases). This CDR3 comprises 13 residues. V was trimmed by 2 bases and J by 8 bases, leaving 8 bases between them. Germline CDR1 SGHDT, CDR2 YYEEEE. CDR3 sequence reads: CASSFGQPNVLTF. The CDR3 DNA reads TGTGCCAGCAGCTTTGGACAGCCCAACGTCCTGACTTTC.

Here the CDR3 reads CASSLEGPGSNQPQHF. CDR3 bases: TGTGCCAGCAGCTTAGAGGGACCCGGGAGCAATCAGCCCCAGCATTTT. This sequence joins TRBV7-2 and TRBJ1-5; D is perhaps TRBD1 (5 bases). The CDR3 is made up of 16 amino acids. Germline CDR1 SGHTA, CDR2 FQGNSA. V was cut by 1 base and J by 1 base, with 11 bases left in between.

V gene TRBV13 combines with J gene TRBJ2-1; TRBD2 agrees at 9 bases. This CDR3 spans 15 amino acids. Germline V gives CDR1 PRHDT, CDR2 FYEKMQ (reference sequence). With 5 bases clipped from V and 2 bases from J, the junction kept 4 bases outside the gene matches. The CDR3 sequence: CASSLSGGPYNEQFF. Written as DNA, the CDR3 is TGTGCCAGCAGCCTTAGCGGGGGACCCTACAATGAGCAGTTCTTC. The entire variable domain, with the rest obtained from reference TRBV13 and TRBJ2-1, is as follows: AAGVIQSPRHLIKEKRETATLKCYPIPRHDTVYWYQQGPGQDPQFLISFYEKMQSDKGSIPDRFSAQQFSDYHSELNMSSLELGDSALYFCASSLSGGPYNEQFFGPGTRLTVL.

The J gene is TRBJ2-2, the V gene TRBV27; 8 bases are shared with TRBD2. The trim removed 6 bases at V and 5 bases at J, leaving 5 bases unmatched. Germline V lookup: CDR1 MNHEY, CDR2 SMNVEV (reference sequence). The CDR3 totals 14 residues. The CDR3 here is CASSAGGGTGELFF. The CDR3 DNA reads as TGTGCCAGCAGCGCGGGAGGAGGAACCGGGGAGCTGTTTTTT.

CDR3: CASRRGTEANYGYTF. The CDR3 DNA is TGTGCCAGTAGGAGGGGGACAGAAGCTAACTATGGCTACACCTTC. The chain employs TRBV19 and TRBJ1-2, with TRBD1 identical over 7 bases. V lost 6 bases, J lost 0 bases, and 7 bases stayed unmatched. This CDR3 spans 15 amino acids. CDR1 and CDR2 from the germline V gene are LNHDA and SQIVND (reference sequence).

The chain employs TRBV29-1 and TRBJ1-2, with D hard to call. The CDR3 consists of 12 residues. Germline V gives CDR1 SQVTM, CDR2 ANQGSEA. V lost 3 bases and J lost 8, with 13 bases in between. In DNA, the CDR3 is TGCAGCGTTGAGTCGCCCTCCTGGGGCTACACCTTC. It yields the protein CSVESPSWGYTF.

The J gene is TRBJ1-1, the V gene TRBV5-1; the D gene is possibly TRBD1 (6 bases). The CDR3 covers 14 residues. Germline lookup yields CDR1 SGHRS and CDR2 YFSETQ. V lost 4 bases and J 3 bases, leaving 13 bases between the germline ends. This CDR3 reads CASSVTGTHTEAFF. DNA for the CDR3: TGCGCCAGCAGCGTTACCGGGACACACACTGAAGCTTTCTTT.

The rearrangement uses TRBV30 and TRBJ1-1, with D perhaps matching TRBD1 (6 bases). Germline CDR1 is GTSNPN and CDR2 is SVGIG (reference sequence). CDR3 length: 14 amino acids. V gave up 4 bases and J gave up 3 bases, with 15 bases separating them. DNA of the CDR3: TGTGCCTGGACCCGGGGGGCGGGGGACACTGAAGCTTTCTTT. Protein sequence: CAWTRGAGDTEAFF.

The chain carries TRBV10-3 and TRBJ2-1; D possibly corresponds to TRBD1 (6 bases). CDR1 ENHRY and CDR2 SYGVKD come from the germline V gene. The CDR3 contains 15 residues. V lost 6 bases, J lost 6 bases, and 18 bases lay in between. The CDR3 protein is CAISALILQGNEQFF. CDR3 DNA: TGTGCCATCAGCGCCCTCATTTTACAGGGCAATGAGCAGTTCTTC.

The V call is TRBV29-1, the J call TRBJ1-1, with TRBD1 as a possible D gene (6 bases). This CDR3 has 14 amino acids. V was trimmed by 3 bases and J by 0 bases, leaving 11 bases between them. The germline V gene encodes CDR1 SQVTM and CDR2 ANQGSEA. The CDR3 region has the DNA TGCAGCGTTGAGGGGGGGCCGATGAACACTGAAGCTTTCTTT. As protein: CSVEGGPMNTEAFF.

The chain employs TRBV19 and TRBJ1-2, with TRBD1 as a possible D gene (5 bases). CDR3 length: 15 amino acids. In germline, CDR1 is LNHDA, CDR2 SQIVND (reference sequence). V lost 7 bases and J 7 bases, leaving 22 bases between the germline ends. The chain's CDR3 is CASTQMGQGSGGYTF. Written as DNA, the CDR3 is TGTGCCAGTACTCAAATGGGGCAGGGAAGTGGTGGCTACACCTTC.

The sample holds one count of this clonotype. The chain links TRBV29-1 to TRBJ1-1, with 12 bases identical to TRBD1. The CDR3 contains 15 residues. V shed 4 bases and J 1 base; nucleotides not matched to a gene: 4. CDR1 is SQVTM and CDR2 is ANQGSEA in the germline V gene. The CDR3 spells CSVAGTGGANTEAFF. DNA for the CDR3: TGCAGCGTTGCTGGGACAGGGGGCGCGAACACTGAAGCTTTCTTT. Based on the CDR3 plus reference TRBV29-1 and TRBJ1-1, the full variable domain is SAVISQKPSRDICQRGTSLTIQCQVDSQVTMMFWYRQQPGQSLTLIATANQGSEATYESGFVIDKFPISRPNLTFSTLTVSNMSPEDSSIYLCSVAGTGGANTEAFFGQGTRLTVV.

The DNA of the CDR3 is TGTGCCAGCAGCAGCAGGGACAGGGGGCTTGAGACCCAGTACTTC. Protein product: CASSSRDRGLETQYF. The J gene is TRBJ2-5, the V gene TRBV13; 12 positions agree with TRBD1. The CDR3 consists of 15 residues. V gave up 5 bases and J gave up 5 bases; unmatched junction bases: 6. Germline CDR1 is PRHDT and CDR2 is FYEKMQ (reference sequence).

In regard to this clonotype: The junction shows a germline mismatch at one end, possibly a read error. This CDR3 reads CASSHRLAGEEAQYF. The CDR3 DNA reads as TGCGCCAGCAGCCACCGACTAGCGGGGGAAGAGGCCCAGTACTTC. This sequence joins TRBV4-1 and TRBJ2-5; 12 nucleotides agree with TRBD2. CDR3 length: 15 amino acids. From germline, CDR1 is MGHRA and CDR2 YSYEKL.

The V gene is TRBV6-5, the J gene TRBJ1-4; tentative D call: TRBD1 (5 bases). Germline CDR1 is MNHEY and CDR2 is SVGAGI. The CDR3 totals 18 residues. V lost 6 bases to trimming and J lost 0 bases, with 20 bases between them. The CDR3 loop is CASRLQEGFFSTNEKLFF. DNA for the CDR3: TGTGCCAGCAGATTACAGGAGGGCTTCTTCTCAACTAATGAAAAACTGTTTTTT.

V and J are TRBV7-9 and TRBJ1-1, with D tentatively TRBD1 (6 bases). The germline V and J ends were trimmed by 0 bases and 6 bases, with 23 bases remaining between them. This CDR3 spans 18 amino acids. Germline V lookup: CDR1 SEHNR, CDR2 FQNEAQ (reference sequence). The CDR3, as DNA: TGTGCCAGCAGCTTAGCCGGCTGGGAAGGGGGACGCCTCTCTGAAGCTTTCTTT. It encodes CASSLAGWEGGRLSEAFF.